One and the same sample provided the 24 T cell receptor beta chains below, sequenced in a study of T-cell reconstitution after alpha-beta-depleted transplantation in children. The authors prepared the TCRbeta library with unique molecular identifiers. TCRdb recomputed calls from the PCR reads with MiXCR, one row per CDR3 protein. The table has 490,000 or so distinct CDR3 sequences, roughly a tenth seen once. The source was PBMCs, collected before TCRalphabeta/CD19-depleted stem cell transplant. All receptors come from a child aged 2 to 10 with inherited bone marrow failure, due to receive a stem cell transplant.

V gene TRBV12-3 or TRBV12-4 combines with J gene TRBJ2-1, with 10 bases matching TRBD2. V was clipped by 6 bases and J by 4 bases; unmatched bases: 9. The length of the CDR3 is 16 residues. As DNA, the CDR3 is TGTGCCAGCAGGCCCTCAATTAGCGGGAGGTACAATGAGCAGTTCTTC. Translated: CASRPSISGRYNEQFF.

This clonotype was found many times. The chain is built from TRBV4-3 and TRBJ2-1; 7 bases map to TRBD1. This CDR3 has 14 residues. Germline CDR1 reads LGHNA; CDR2 reads YSLEER. V lost 1 base, J lost 8 bases, and 5 bases stayed unmatched. CDR3 DNA: TGCGCCAGCAGCCAAGGACAGGGTATCGATGAGCAGTTCTTC. Translating gives CASSQGQGIDEQFF.

At least ten counts were recorded for this clonotype. The rearrangement uses TRBV28 and TRBJ1-5; a possible D gene is TRBD1 (5 bases). CDR3 length: 15 amino acids. Germline CDR1 MDHEN, CDR2 SYDVKM. V lost 6 bases and J lost 5, with 17 bases in between. This CDR3 is CASSQHTGRDQPQHF. The CDR3, as DNA: TGTGCCAGCAGCCAACACACGGGGCGGGATCAGCCCCAGCATTTT.

This clonotype was detected many times. The genes are TRBV28 and TRBJ2-3; D call uncertain. This CDR3 spans 15 amino acids. Trimming took off 7 bases at V and 5 bases at J, with 19 bases between the two ends. Per the germline V gene, CDR1 is MDHEN and CDR2 is SYDVKM. CDR3: CASISLARSGDTQYF. CDR3 in DNA: TGTGCCAGCATCTCTTTAGCAAGGTCCGGAGATACGCAGTATTTT.

This clonotype showed up many times. The V gene is TRBV5-1, the J gene TRBJ2-5; D is perhaps TRBD2 (5 bases). Germline assignment: CDR1 SGHRS and CDR2 YFSETQ. Trimming pared 4 bases from V and 2 bases from J, leaving 9 bases between. CDR3 size: 13 residues. The CDR3 region is CASSMTTQETQYF. DNA for the CDR3: TGCGCCAGCAGCATGACTACTCAAGAGACCCAGTACTTC. The whole variable domain, remainder taken from reference TRBV5-1 and TRBJ2-5, is KAGVTQTPRYLIKTRGQQVTLSCSPISGHRSVSWYQQTPGQGLQFLFEYFSETQRNKGNFPGRFSGRQFSNSRSEMNVSTLELGDSALYLCASSMTTQETQYFGPGTRLLVL.

This clonotype was seen more than once but under ten times. The chain carries TRBV29-1 and TRBJ2-5; D gene uncertain. Trimming cost V 4 bases and J 5 bases, with 5 bases left between them. The CDR3 is 10 amino acids. Germline assignment: CDR1 SQVTM and CDR2 ANQGSEA. Here the CDR3 reads CSVVWETQYF. The DNA of the CDR3 is TGCAGCGTTGTGTGGGAGACCCAGTACTTC.

The CDR3 coding sequence is TGCGCCAGCAGCCAAGAGGGCCCGTGGGCGCAGTATTTT. It encodes CASSQEGPWAQYF. This chain links TRBV4-3 with TRBJ2-3, with D unclear. V lost 0 bases and J lost 10, with 11 bases in between. The germline CDR1 and CDR2 sequences are LGHNA and YSLEER. CDR3 length: 13 amino acids.

At least ten counts were recorded for this clonotype. The chain has TRBV5-1 and TRBJ2-3, with TRBD2 matching over 7 bases. CDR3 length equals 16 residues. In germline, CDR1 is SGHRS, CDR2 YFSETQ. The V segment lost 1 base and the J segment 1 base; nucleotides outside the gene matches: 6. CDR3 nucleotides: TGCGCCAGCAGCTTGTTGGGCGGGGGAGGCACAGATACGCAGTATTTT. Residues: CASSLLGGGGTDTQYF.

This clonotype was picked up many times. The chain recombines TRBV12-3 or TRBV12-4 with TRBJ2-7; D possibly corresponds to TRBD1 (5 bases). The CDR3 is 12 amino acids. The V end was cut by 5 bases, the J end by 2 bases, with 7 bases between. CDR3 residues: CASSPTAYEQYF. The CDR3 nucleotides are TGTGCCAGCAGTCCGACAGCCTACGAGCAGTACTTC.

In its sample, this clonotype was seen a few times. The chain couples TRBV12-3 or TRBV12-4 to TRBJ2-7, with D possibly being TRBD1 or TRBD2 (6 bases each). CDR3 size: 17 residues. V was trimmed by 6 bases and J by 3 bases, leaving 24 bases between them. Here the CDR3 reads CASRVEGGTFANYEQYF. In DNA, the CDR3 is TGTGCCAGCAGAGTTGAGGGCGGGACATTTGCGAACTACGAGCAGTACTTC.

This clonotype showed up many times. The V gene is TRBV4-3, the J gene TRBJ1-2, with D perhaps TRBD1 (6 bases). Germline CDR1 is LGHNA and CDR2 is YSLEER. V gave up 1 base and J gave up 5 bases, with 14 bases separating them. The CDR3 sequence is 15 residues long. The CDR3 coding sequence is TGCGCCAGCAGCCAAGCGGGGACACCCGTTTATGGCTACACCTTC. As protein: CASSQAGTPVYGYTF.

This clonotype was picked up many times. CDR3 in amino acids: CASSLGTGFNTEAFF. In nucleotides, the CDR3 is TGCGCCAGCAGCCTAGGGACAGGGTTCAACACTGAAGCTTTCTTT. This chain uses TRBV4-3 with TRBJ1-1, with 9 nucleotides matching TRBD1. CDR1 and CDR2 (germline): LGHNA, YSLEER. The V segment lost 4 bases and the J segment 2 bases; nucleotides outside the gene matches: 5. This CDR3 region has 15 residues.

This clonotype was seen repeatedly, ten times or more. This rearrangement joins TRBV18 to TRBJ2-1; D tentatively fits TRBD1 or TRBD2 (5 bases each). The germline V gene has CDR1 KGHSH and CDR2 LQKENI. Trimming pared 1 base from V and 10 bases from J, leaving 8 bases between. CDR3 length: 12 residues. The CDR3 region has the DNA TGTGCCAGCTCACCACAGGGGAGCGAGCAGTTCTTC. Its translation is CASSPQGSEQFF.

This clonotype was detected ten times or more. This chain uses TRBV7-6 with TRBJ2-2, with 9 bases identical to TRBD2. This CDR3 region has 18 residues. V was clipped by 5 bases and J by 0 bases; unmatched bases: 10. Germline loops: CDR1 SGHVS, CDR2 FNYEAQ. CDR3 protein: CASSPTASGMANTGELFF. CDR3 sequence (DNA): TGTGCCAGCAGCCCCACGGCTAGCGGGATGGCGAACACCGGGGAGCTGTTTTTT. Full variable domain (missing parts from reference TRBV7-6 and TRBJ2-2): GAGVSQSPRYKVTKRGQDVALRCDPISGHVSLYWYRQALGQGPEFLTYFNYEAQQDKSGLPNDRFSAERPEGSISTLTIQRTEQRDSAMYRCASSPTASGMANTGELFFGEGSRLTVL.

The chain joins TRBV10-3 to TRBJ2-3, with TRBD2 matching 8 bases. V shed 7 bases, J shed 0 bases, and the junction held 15 bases outside the gene matches. The CDR3 has 18 amino acids. Germline lookup yields CDR1 ENHRY and CDR2 SYGVKD. CDR3 protein: CAIKRPSGSSFSTDTQYF. DNA for the CDR3: TGTGCCATCAAAAGGCCGAGCGGGAGCTCATTTAGCACAGATACGCAGTATTTT.

This clonotype was seen at least ten times. The chain combines TRBV28 with TRBJ1-1; D is unresolved. Trimming removed 3 bases from V and 5 bases from J, with 7 bases in between. The CDR3 loop spans 12 amino acids. Germline assignment: CDR1 MDHEN and CDR2 SYDVKM. The CDR3 nucleotides are TGTGCCAGCAGTTTCGCGTGGACTGAAGCTTTCTTT. Translated: CASSFAWTEAFF. Filled out from reference TRBV28 and TRBJ1-1, the complete variable domain reads DVKVTQSSRYLVKRTGEKVFLECVQDMDHENMFWYRQDPGLGLRLIYFSYDVKMKEKGDIPEGYSVSREKKERFSLILESASTNQTSMYLCASSFAWTEAFFGQGTRLTVV.

This clonotype was counted many times. The chain is built from TRBV7-8 and TRBJ2-3, with 10 bases matching TRBD2. Trimming removed 5 bases from V and 3 bases from J; junction bases left unmatched: 5. CDR1 is SGHVS, CDR2 FQNEAQ, per germline. The CDR3 covers 15 residues. The CDR3 is CASSLLSGRTDTQYF. The CDR3 DNA reads as TGTGCCAGCAGCCTGCTTAGCGGGAGGACAGATACGCAGTATTTT.

In its sample, this clonotype was seen a few times. The V gene is TRBV6-5, the J gene TRBJ2-2, with D possibly TRBD2 on 6 matching bases. CDR1 is MNHEY, CDR2 SVGAGI, per germline. Trimming took 2 bases from V and 0 from J, leaving 13 bases between them. The CDR3 has 17 residues. The CDR3 is CASSYVSGFSNTGELFF. The CDR3, as DNA: TGTGCCAGCAGTTACGTTAGCGGCTTCTCGAACACCGGGGAGCTGTTTTTT.

This clonotype was detected ten times or more. The V call is TRBV5-1, the J call TRBJ1-1; TRBD1 might be the D (6 bases). Trimming shortened V by 3 bases and J by 3 bases, and 18 bases separated the two germline ends. From germline, CDR1 is SGHRS and CDR2 YFSETQ. The CDR3 is made up of 16 amino acids. The CDR3 nucleotides are TGCGCCAGCAGCTACCCTACCGCCTCAGGGGACACTGAAGCTTTCTTT. It is translated as CASSYPTASGDTEAFF.

Comment on this clonotype: Since no conserved phenylalanine or tryptophan closes the CDR3, a read error is the likely cause. The chain has TRBV4-3 and TRBJ2-3; 10 positions agree with TRBD2. This CDR3 spans 16 amino acids. V lost 5 bases and J lost 3; bases outside the gene matches: 8. From germline, CDR1 is LGHNA and CDR2 YSLEER. CDR3: CASSTTGGLATDTQYV. The CDR3 DNA reads as TGCGCCAGCAGCACCACCGGGGGACTAGCGACAGATACGCAGTATGTT.

This clonotype was recorded at least ten times. The chain joins TRBV28 to TRBJ2-3; 7 bases are a match to TRBD2. Unmatched junction bases numbered 5, after V lost 6 bases and J lost 2 bases. CDR1 and CDR2 from the germline V gene are MDHEN and SYDVKM. The CDR3 extends over 14 amino acids. CDR3 protein: CASSKLASTDTQYF. CDR3 nucleotide sequence: TGTGCCAGCAGCAAACTAGCGTCCACAGATACGCAGTATTTT.

This clonotype was counted ten times or more. The chain recombines TRBV20-1 with TRBJ2-7, with 9 bases fitting TRBD1. The V and J ends lost 0 bases and 3 bases, in that order; junction bases with no gene match: 6. The CDR3 spans 15 residues. Germline V gene data show CDR1 as DFQATT and CDR2 as SNEGSKA (reference sequence). The CDR3 nucleotides are TGCAGTGCTAGAGAGGAGGGGACAGGGTACTACGAGCAGTACTTC. This translates into CSAREEGTGYYEQYF.

In this sample, this clonotype turned up many times. As DNA, the CDR3 is TGTGCCAGCAGGACTTATCGGACAGGTAGCCGAGGGTCCGACGAGCAGTACTTC. It specifies CASRTYRTGSRGSDEQYF. The rearrangement uses TRBV11-2 and TRBJ2-7, with 7 bases matching TRBD1. The CDR3 totals 18 residues. The germline V gene encodes CDR1 SGHAT and CDR2 FQNNGV. Trimming removed 6 bases from V and 5 bases from J; junction bases left unmatched: 22.

This clonotype was detected ten times or more. This chain links TRBV5-5 with TRBJ2-4; tentative D call: TRBD1 (7 bases). The CDR3 is 13 amino acids. The germline V gene has CDR1 SGHKS and CDR2 YYEKEE (reference sequence). The germline V and J ends were trimmed by 0 bases and 11 bases, with 12 bases remaining between them. The CDR3 protein is CASSLGGTEVQYF. CDR3 nucleotide sequence: TGTGCCAGCAGCTTGGGCGGGACAGAAGTTCAGTACTTC.